These T cell receptor beta chains were read from a single sample in a study of T cells in localized non-small cell lung cancer. Repertoires were generated with immunoSEQ multiplex PCR, while TCRdb's copy carries only in-frame clones and drops some. The sample includes around 45,000 clones, 70% to 90% seen only once; the top ten take about 2.3%. The material was PBMCs, obtained before any cancer treatment. The receptors here all came from a man aged 35 to 69 with stage II lung adenocarcinoma. CDR3s include the opening cysteine and the closing phenylalanine or tryptophan. A D gene is named only where the DNA matches it firmly. Clone size is not always given. Where it is, it says once, few, many or a class for expanded clones.

TRBJ1-1,.,.,TRBV5-1,TGCGCCAGCAGGAACAGCGACACTGAAGCTTTCTTT,CASRNSDTEAFF
TRBJ1-1,TRBD1,.,TRBV5-1,TGCGCCAGCAGCTCTGGACAGGGGTACACTGAAGCTTTCTTT,CASSSGQGYTEAFF
TRBJ1-2,.,.,TRBV5-4,TGTGCCAGCACCATCGGTTTAACAGGCGCCTATGGCTACACCTTC,CASTIGLTGAYGYTF
TRBJ1-2,.,.,TRBV27,TGTGCCAGTAGTAGGTCCCCATACAGGGTGATCTATGGCTACACCTTC,CASSRSPYRVIYGYTF
TRBJ2-3,.,.,TRBV11-3,TGTGCCAGCAGCTTTGGCCCCCCCGGGGCGGGCACAGATACGCAGTATTTT,CASSFGPPGAGTDTQYF
TRBJ2-1,.,few,TRBV2,TGTGCCAGCAGTGAGCTGGGGGGTTACAATGAGCAGTTCTTC,CASSELGGYNEQFF
TRBJ1-2,.,.,TRBV5-6,TGTGCCAGCAGCTTGGACAGCTATGGCTACACCTTC,CASSLDSYGYTF
TRBJ2-2,TRBD1,.,TRBV11-3,TGTGCCAGCAGCTTAAGGGACAGGGCCGGGGAGCTGTTTTTT,CASSLRDRAGELFF
TRBJ1-1,.,.,TRBV4-1,TGCGCCAGCAGCCAAACAGGGTCAGAAGCTTTCTTT,CASSQTGSEAFF
TRBJ2-7,.,.,TRBV28,TGTGCCAGCAGTATCGTTGGGGGCATGGGAATCAGCTCCTACGAGCAGTACTTC,CASSIVGGMGISSYEQYF
TRBJ1-4,.,.,TRBV6-6,TGTGCCAGCACCTTCGAACGAGGCAGTTTCTATGAAAAACTGTTTTTT,CASTFERGSFYEKLFF
TRBJ1-2,TRBD1,.,TRBV19,TGTGCCAGTAGCCCGTCGACAGGGTTAGGCGGCTACACCTTC,CASSPSTGLGGYTF
TRBJ2-5,TRBD2,few,TRBV19,TGTGCCAGTAGTATGGGCGGGGGAGGCGGCGAGACCCAGTACTTC,CASSMGGGGGETQYF
TRBJ2-3,.,.,TRBV10-3,TGTGCCATCAGTGAGGGGCGAGGTAGCACAGATACGCAGTATTTT,CAISEGRGSTDTQYF
TRBJ2-2,TRBD1,.,TRBV9,TGTGCCAGCAGCGTAGATCCGGGACAGCCGAACACCGGGGAGCTGTTTTTT,CASSVDPGQPNTGELFF
TRBJ1-1,.,once,TRBV7-6,TGTGCCAGCAGCTTAGAACCTGAGAACACTGAAGCTTTCTTT,CASSLEPENTEAFF
TRBJ2-1,TRBD2,.,TRBV19,TGTGCCAGTAGTCCTTCCGGGACTAGCACCTACAATGAGCAGTTCTTC,CASSPSGTSTYNEQFF
TRBJ2-2,.,.,TRBV19,TGTGCCAGTAGTACCCTAGAACGAGGTTGGGAGCTGTTTTTT,CASSTLERGWELFF
TRBJ1-5,TRBD1,.,TRBV28,TGTGCCAGCAGTATTAGACAGGGCAGCAATCAGCCCCAGCATTTT,CASSIRQGSNQPQHF
TRBJ2-1,.,.,TRBV28,TGTGCCAGCAGTCCGTCCAGGAGGTCGTACAATGAGCAGTTCTTC,CASSPSRRSYNEQFF
TRBJ1-4,.,.,TRBV18,TGTGCCAGCTCACCGGACCCTAGCCGGGATGAAAAACTGTTTTTT,CASSPDPSRDEKLFF
TRBJ2-3,TRBD1,.,TRBV6-1,TGTGCCAGCAGCGGGACAGCCGGCACAGATACGCAGTATTTT,CASSGTAGTDTQYF
TRBJ2-5,.,once,TRBV27,TGTGCCAGCAGTCCCTCTAGTCTTAAAGAGACCCAGTACTTC,CASSPSSLKETQYF
TRBJ2-1,TRBD1,.,TRBV5-5,TGTGCCAGCAGCTTGACAGGGGGCGTATTGGCAGGAGGGTTCTTC,CASSLTGGVLAGGFF
TRBJ2-3,.,.,TRBV5-4,TGTGCCAGCAGCTTGGGGTCGTCTAGCTCGGGAGATACGCAGTATTTT,CASSLGSSSSGDTQYF
TRBJ1-1,.,.,TRBV30,TGTGCCTGGAGTCGGAGGCTAAACACTGAAGCTTTCTTT,CAWSRRLNTEAFF
TRBJ1-1,.,.,TRBV7-7,TGTGCCAGCAGCTTCCCTCCGGACAGCATGAACACTGAAGCTTTCTTT,CASSFPPDSMNTEAFF
TRBJ1-1,.,.,TRBV30,TGTGCCTGGAGGGGTGATGCCAACACTGAAGCTTTCTTT,CAWRGDANTEAFF